The clone carrying this TCR beta chain occurred many times. What it binds is not known. Researchers built TCR beta libraries using quantitative 5'-RACE with molecular barcodes. TCRdb redid the calling of the 5' RACE reads with MiXCR, one entry per CDR3 protein. The sample yields 110,000 to 150,000 distinct CDR3 sequences, approximately 9.2% seen once. The V and J ends lost 5 bases and 0 bases respectively, with 8 bases between them. Germline-derived CDR1 and CDR2 are SGHTA and FQGNSA. This CDR3 spans 14 amino acids. This sample was included in a study of CD8 T cells in ankylosing spondylitis. Study-wide results and caveats: Matched ankylosing spondylitis synovial fluid reportedly contained a significantly enriched population of disease-linked clones. Reactive arthritis synovial fluid and blood were previously reported to contain some motif variants.

This chain joins TRBV7-2 and TRBJ2-4; D not resolved. This TCR came from a male donor with ankylosing spondylitis. Sequences were obtained from synovial fluid, either unsorted or a sorted T cell fraction (not recorded which). The chain's CDR3 is CASSLPGAKNIQYF. CDR3 nucleotide sequence: TGTGCCAGCAGCCTACCGGGAGCCAAAAACATTCAGTACTTC.